The 5 T cell receptor beta chains given below trace back to one sample, sequenced in a study of tumor-infiltrating lymphocytes in localized non-small cell lung cancer. TCRdb keeps only in-frame clones here, not all; method: immunoSEQ multiplex PCR. This table has some 3,600 clones, roughly 60% appearing once. The material sequenced was uninvolved lung tissue not adjacent to the tumor. The receptors were sampled from a human donor with non-small cell lung cancer.

The chain has TRBV5-1 and TRBJ1-1, with TRBD1 as a possible D gene (6 bases). This CDR3 is built from 13 residues. From germline, CDR1 is SGHRS and CDR2 YFSETQ. Between the trimmed V and J ends, which lost 0 bases and 5 bases, there was a span of 8 bases. CDR3 amino acids: CASSLGQVTEAFF. The CDR3 region has the DNA TGCGCCAGCAGCTTGGGACAGGTAACTGAAGCTTTCTTT.

This rearrangement joins TRBV29-1 to TRBJ2-3; no definite D call. From germline, CDR1 is SQVTM and CDR2 ANQGSEA. CDR3 length equals 12 residues. CDR3 coding DNA: TGCACCTTACTCGAGGGCACAGATACGCAGTATTTT. Its protein is CTLLEGTDTQYF.

The genes are TRBV25-1 and TRBJ2-3; D perhaps matches TRBD1 (6 bases). Between the trimmed V and J ends, which lost 3 bases and 3 bases, there was a span of 7 bases. Germline CDR1 MGHDK, CDR2 SYGVNS. This CDR3 is built from 13 residues. DNA for the CDR3: TGTGCCAGCAGTGACAGGGGTACAGATACGCAGTATTTT. Translation: CASSDRGTDTQYF.

This clone was detected only a few times. The chain is built from TRBV5-1 and TRBJ2-3; D may be TRBD1 (6 bases). V lost 1 base and J lost 5, with 11 bases in between. The germline V gene has CDR1 SGHRS and CDR2 YFSETQ. The CDR3 is 14 residues long. The CDR3 sequence is CASSLSGVRDTQYF. As DNA, the CDR3 is TGCGCCAGCAGCTTGTCAGGGGTAAGAGATACGCAGTATTTT.

The J gene is TRBJ2-3, the V gene TRBV30; no clear D. CDR1 is GTSNPN, CDR2 SVGIG, per germline (reference sequence). The CDR3 consists of 12 residues. Trimming removed 2 bases at V and 2 bases at J, with 5 bases between. DNA of the CDR3: TGTGCCTGGAGTTTGGCCACAGATACGCAGTATTTT. Amino acids: CAWSLATDTQYF.